A single sample is the source of the 27 T cell receptor beta chains below, sequenced in a study of cytomegalovirus exposure and HLA in healthy donors. The PCR was carried out with 60 Vbeta primers and 13 Jbeta primers. The repertoire was sequenced with immunoSEQ multiplex PCR; TCRdb's copy has only in-frame clones and lacks some. The sample lists roughly 130,000 clones, roughly 72% seen once, with 1.5% to 2% in the top ten. Sequenced material: PBMCs. The receptors derive from a man between 35 and 55 years old in good health and CMV-seronegative.

V gene TRBV7-9 combines with J gene TRBJ2-1, with 13 bases that match TRBD2. The trim removed 5 bases at V and 7 bases at J, leaving 5 bases unmatched. This CDR3 is 15 amino acids long. CDR1 is SEHNR and CDR2 is FQNEAQ in the germline V gene (reference sequence). CDR3 DNA: TGTGCCAGCAGCCATGGGACTAGCGGGATTAATGAGCAGTTCTTC. Translated, it gives CASSHGTSGINEQFF.

The V gene is TRBV7-8, the J gene TRBJ2-7; 11 bases are shared with TRBD2. Germline-derived CDR1 and CDR2 are SGHVS and FQNEAQ. V lost 2 bases and J lost 7; bases outside the gene matches: 4. The CDR3 is made up of 14 amino acids. CDR3 DNA: TGTGCCAGCAGCTTACTAGCGGGAGGTGGGGAGCAGTACTTC. Translating gives CASSLLAGGGEQYF.

The rearrangement links TRBV7-6 to TRBJ2-3; 9 bases are a match to TRBD1. The CDR3 covers 16 residues. Trimming cost V 5 bases and J 3 bases; bases outside gene matches: 9. Germline CDR1 is SGHVS and CDR2 is FNYEAQ. The DNA for the CDR3 is TGTGCCAGCAGCCGACAGCGGGACAGGGTGACAGATACGCAGTATTTT. Its translation is CASSRQRDRVTDTQYF. The complete variable domain, with remaining parts taken from reference TRBV7-6 and TRBJ2-3, reads GAGVSQSPRYKVTKRGQDVALRCDPISGHVSLYWYRQALGQGPEFLTYFNYEAQQDKSGLPNDRFSAERPEGSISTLTIQRTEQRDSAMYRCASSRQRDRVTDTQYFGPGTRLTVL.

The V call is TRBV23-1, the J call TRBJ2-5; no clear D gene. The DNA matches TRBJ2-7 better at its end, which makes the J call doubtful. TRBV23-1 is an ORF, with its function uncertain. The CDR3 totals 16 residues. CDR3 bases: TGCGCCAGCAGTCAATCTAACGGGTCTCTTTTATACGAGCAGTACTTC. Translating gives CASSQSNGSLLYEQYF.

CDR3 loop: CASSSVGTGELFF. In nucleotides, the CDR3 is TGCGCCAGCTCTAGCGTAGGGACCGGGGAGCTGTTTTTT. This chain joins TRBV4-1 and TRBJ2-2; a weak D match, TRBD2 (6 bases). Germline V gene lookup returns CDR1 MGHRA and CDR2 YSYEKL. Deletions cut 8 bases from V and 5 bases from J, with 12 bases between. This CDR3 has 13 amino acids.

The DNA for the CDR3 is TGTGCCAGCTCAAAGGGACAGTTATACGAGCAGTACTTC. The encoded protein is CASSKGQLYEQYF. The chain employs TRBV18 and TRBJ2-7; 7 bases are shared with TRBD1. CDR1 and CDR2 from the germline V gene are KGHSH and LQKENI. This CDR3 spans 13 amino acids. The ends lost 5 bases at V and 4 bases at J; junction bases unmatched: 5.

V gene TRBV4-2 combines with J gene TRBJ2-5; 9 positions agree with TRBD2. The junction had 12 bases not matched to a gene; V was cut back by 11 bases and J by 5 bases. Looked up from germline, CDR1 is LGHNA and CDR2 is YNFKEQ. The CDR3 totals 14 residues. CDR3 in amino acids: CAAGGGGAGETQYF. For the CDR3, the DNA is TGTGCCGCGGGGGGCGGGGGGGCCGGTGAGACCCAGTACTTC.

The chain carries TRBV7-9 and TRBJ2-3; D possibly corresponds to TRBD2 (6 bases). V gave up 5 bases and J gave up 1 base, with 13 bases separating them. CDR1 SEHNR and CDR2 FQNEAQ come from the germline V gene (reference sequence). There are 15 residues in the CDR3. CDR3 nucleotides: TGTGCCAGCAGCGTATGGACTACCCGCACAGATACGCAGTATTTT. This gives the protein CASSVWTTRTDTQYF.

Concerning this clone itself: Relative to the germline gene, one junction end is altered; a read error may explain this. The chain joins TRBV7-9 to TRBJ2-5; tentatively, D is TRBD1 (5 bases). Germline CDR1 is SEHNR and CDR2 is FQNEAQ (reference sequence). This CDR3 is 14 amino acids long. For the CDR3, the DNA is TGTTCCAGCAGCTTAGTCAGGGACCAAGAGACCCAGTACTTC. Amino acids: CSSSLVRDQETQYF.

This clone was seen just once. The chain employs TRBV7-9 and TRBJ2-3; D is possibly TRBD1 (6 bases). Germline CDR1 and CDR2: SEHNR and FQNEAQ (reference sequence). Trimming removed 3 bases at V and 1 base at J, with 14 bases between. The CDR3 covers 16 residues. The CDR3 sequence: CASSFPTGPRTDTQYF. The CDR3 bases are TGTGCCAGCAGCTTCCCAACAGGGCCCCGCACAGATACGCAGTATTTT.

This clone showed up just once. The J gene is TRBJ1-3, the V gene TRBV27; no reliable D call. CDR3 length equals 13 residues. The germline V gene has CDR1 MNHEY and CDR2 SMNVEV (reference sequence). V shed 4 bases and J shed 2 bases, with 6 bases lying between them. The CDR3 is CASSSHTGNTIYF. In nucleotides, the CDR3 is TGTGCCAGCAGTTCCCACACTGGAAACACCATATATTTT.

This chain uses TRBV7-2 with TRBJ2-3; TRBD1 is a possible D gene (6 bases). This CDR3 has 15 residues. Looked up from germline, CDR1 is SGHTA and CDR2 is FQGNSA. Trimming cost V 5 bases and J 0 bases, with 12 bases left between them. CDR3 region: CASSENRASTDTQYF. The DNA for the CDR3 is TGTGCCAGCAGCGAGAACAGGGCTAGCACAGATACGCAGTATTTT.

This chain uses TRBV6-1 with TRBJ2-1; perhaps TRBD2 as D (6 bases). The ends were cut back, 4 bases at V and 8 bases at J, with 9 bases in the middle. This CDR3 comprises 12 residues. Germline CDR1 reads MNHNS; CDR2 reads SASEGT. The CDR3 is CASSAGGDEQFF. The CDR3 DNA reads as TGTGCCAGCAGTGCTGGCGGGGATGAGCAGTTCTTC.

This rearrangement joins TRBV5-1 to TRBJ2-1, with TRBD2 matching over 12 bases. CDR3 size: 16 residues. Germline trimming cut 4 bases from V and 4 bases from J; bases unmatched to any gene: 6. Per germline, CDR1 SGHRS and CDR2 YFSETQ. DNA for the CDR3: TGCGCCAGCAGCCCCGGACTAGCGGGGATATACAATGAGCAGTTCTTC. Protein: CASSPGLAGIYNEQFF.

CDR3 nucleotides: TGCGCCAGCAGCCAGGCGGACAGGACCACAGATACGCAGTATTTT. It translates to CASSQADRTTDTQYF. This rearrangement joins TRBV4-1 to TRBJ2-3, with 7 bases that match TRBD1. Unmatched junction bases numbered 5, after V lost 3 bases and J lost 2 bases. CDR3 length equals 15 residues. Germline V CDR1 and CDR2: MGHRA, YSYEKL.

The chain couples TRBV2 to TRBJ1-1, with D uncertain. V gave up 5 bases and J gave up 12 bases, with 13 bases separating them. CDR3 length: 11 residues. CDR1 SNHLY and CDR2 FYNNEI come from the germline V gene. CDR3 DNA: TGTGCCAGCAGTCAGGAGGCATCGACTTTCTTT. It yields the protein CASSQEASTFF.

This clone was recorded only once. The chain recombines TRBV7-9 with TRBJ2-1; D might be TRBD2 (8 bases). There are 18 residues in the CDR3. Germline lookup yields CDR1 SEHNR and CDR2 FQNEAQ (reference sequence). V gave up 4 bases and J gave up 4 bases, with 23 bases separating them. In nucleotides, the CDR3 is TGTGCCAGCAGCTCAACCGCGTTAGGGGGCGGGAGGTACAATGAGCAGTTCTTC. Translating it yields CASSSTALGGGRYNEQFF.

This clone showed up just a few times. The germline gene is not matched at one end of the junction; a read error may be the cause. The gene calls are TRBV5-1 and TRBJ2-3; 7 bases line up with TRBD1. The CDR3 is 16 residues long. CDR1 and CDR2 from the germline V gene are SGHRS and YFSETQ. The CDR3 DNA follows: TGCGCCAGCAGTTTGGTCCTACAGGGGTCCTCAGATACGCAGTATTTT. Amino acid sequence: CASSLVLQGSSDTQYF.

This clone showed up just a few times. This chain uses TRBV9 with TRBJ2-5, with D maybe TRBD2 (5 bases). From germline, CDR1 is SGDLS and CDR2 YYNGEE. This CDR3 region has 16 residues. V was shortened by 0 bases and J by 1 base, with 13 bases between the two germline ends. The CDR3 is CASSVGPSRGQETQYF. CDR3 in DNA: TGTGCCAGCAGCGTAGGACCCTCCCGGGGCCAAGAGACCCAGTACTTC.

Details on this clone: Other nucleotide sequences from this sample produce the same CDR3. This chain uses TRBV6-5 with TRBJ2-3; D unresolved. The CDR3 consists of 14 residues. V was pared by 7 bases and J by 9 bases, with 20 bases between. Germline V gene data show CDR1 as MNHEY and CDR2 as SVGAGI. The CDR3 here is CASTQDGSHNTQYF. The CDR3 DNA sequence: TGTGCCAGCACCCAAGACGGGTCCCACAACACGCAGTATTTT.

J is TRBJ2-7 and V is TRBV5-6; D gene ambiguous. V shed 3 bases and J shed 3 bases, with 10 bases lying between them. Germline lookup yields CDR1 SGHDT and CDR2 YYEEEE. The CDR3 is 13 residues long. CDR3 protein: CASSSGGSYEQYF. For the CDR3, the DNA is TGTGCCAGCAGCTCCGGCGGAAGCTACGAGCAGTACTTC.

CDR3 residues: CASSIVGAGGREETQYF. CDR3 DNA: TGTGCCAGTAGTATAGTTGGAGCAGGGGGTAGGGAAGAGACCCAGTACTTC. V and J are TRBV19 and TRBJ2-5; TRBD1 aligns across 7 bases. The CDR3 is made up of 17 amino acids. The germline gives CDR1 LNHDA, CDR2 SQIVND (reference sequence). The J segment lost 3 bases and the V segment lost 1 base, leaving 11 bases of the junction unmatched.

The rearrangement uses TRBV5-1 and TRBJ1-4; 8 bases map to TRBD1. The germline CDR1 and CDR2 sequences are SGHRS and YFSETQ. CDR3 length: 14 residues. V shed 3 bases and J 7 bases; nucleotides not matched to a gene: 5. CDR3 protein: CASSSTGVFEKLFF. The DNA of the CDR3 is TGCGCCAGCAGCTCGACAGGGGTATTTGAAAAACTGTTTTTT.

The CDR3 sequence is CASSPPGLAGGTDTQYF. The CDR3 nucleotides read TGTGCCAGCAGTCCCCCGGGGCTAGCGGGGGGGACAGATACGCAGTATTTT. The chain employs TRBV27 and TRBJ2-3, with 12 positions matching TRBD2. V gave up 5 bases and J gave up 3 bases; unmatched junction bases: 9. CDR3 length equals 17 residues. Germline CDR1 is MNHEY and CDR2 is SMNVEV (reference sequence).

V usage is TRBV7-2 and J usage is TRBJ1-4; 7 bases map to TRBD1. Trimming took 5 bases from V and 8 from J; bases not matched to a gene: 11. This CDR3 region has 15 residues. Germline values: CDR1 SGHTA, CDR2 FQGNSA. The CDR3 loop reads CASSTAQGVREKLFF. In nucleotides, the CDR3 is TGTGCCAGCAGCACGGCCCAGGGGGTGAGGGAAAAACTGTTTTTT.

This clone was seen just once. The chain uses TRBV6-4 and TRBJ2-5; D perhaps matches TRBD2 (6 bases). The closer fit of TRBJ2-7 to the DNA end suggests the J call may be wrong. The CDR3 has 14 residues. Germline CDR1 reads MRHNA; CDR2 reads SNTAGT. Here the CDR3 reads CASSDYWGDYEQYF. CDR3 in DNA: TGTGCCAGCAGTGACTATTGGGGGGACTACGAGCAGTACTTC.

The chain has TRBV21-1 and TRBJ2-1; TRBD2 is taken as the D call from the table, unchecked against the DNA. TRBV21-1 is noted as a pseudogene. The CDR3 spans 19 residues. DNA for the CDR3: TGTGCCAGCAGCAAAGTACGGGGAGCGGGAGGGCCTTACTACAATGAGCAGTTCTTC. Residues: CASSKVRGAGGPYYNEQFF.